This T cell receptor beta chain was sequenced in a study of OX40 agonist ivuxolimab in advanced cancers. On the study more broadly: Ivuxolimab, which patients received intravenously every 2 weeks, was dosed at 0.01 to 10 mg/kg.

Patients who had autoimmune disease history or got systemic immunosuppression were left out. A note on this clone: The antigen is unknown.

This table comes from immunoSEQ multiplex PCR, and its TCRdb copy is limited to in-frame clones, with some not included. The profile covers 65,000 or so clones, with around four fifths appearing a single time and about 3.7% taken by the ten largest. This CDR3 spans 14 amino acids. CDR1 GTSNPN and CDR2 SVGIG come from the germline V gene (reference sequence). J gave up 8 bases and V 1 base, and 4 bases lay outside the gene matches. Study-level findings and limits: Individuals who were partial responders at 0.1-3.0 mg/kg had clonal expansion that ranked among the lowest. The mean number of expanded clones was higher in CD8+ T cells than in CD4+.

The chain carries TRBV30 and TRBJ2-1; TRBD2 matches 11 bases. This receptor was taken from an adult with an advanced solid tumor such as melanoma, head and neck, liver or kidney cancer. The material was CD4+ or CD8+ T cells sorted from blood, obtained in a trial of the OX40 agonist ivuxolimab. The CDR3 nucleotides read TGTGCCTGGAGTGAACAACTAGCGGGAGATGAGCAGTTCTTC. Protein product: CAWSEQLAGDEQFF.